What follows are 3 T cell receptor beta chains derived from one specimen sequenced in a study of beta chain features in type 1 diabetes. Sequenced material consisted of expressed TCRB transcripts (all of the isolated RNA was reverse transcribed). Sequencing was performed with immunoSEQ multiplex PCR; in TCRdb, only in-frame clones are kept and a portion is missing. The profile covers 250,000 to 350,000 clones, with around 15% appearing a single time and 6.7% taken by the ten largest. Sequenced input: central memory CD4+ T cells from blood. Source of these receptors: a man under 40 in good health.

This clone has just a few counts. The chain carries TRBV29-1 and TRBJ2-3; 7 bases are shared with TRBD1. Germline assignment: CDR1 SQVTM and CDR2 ANQGSEA. The V gene end was trimmed by 0 bases and the J gene end by 5 bases; junction bases not matched to a gene: 2. This CDR3 has 13 residues. The CDR3 coding sequence is TGCAGCGTTGAAGATTCAGGGGGAGATACGCAGTATTTT. Its protein is CSVEDSGGDTQYF.

This clone was counted a few times. V is TRBV6-6 and J is TRBJ2-5, with a tentative D call TRBD2 (5 bases). This CDR3 spans 15 amino acids. CDR1 is MNHNY, CDR2 SVGAGI, per germline (reference sequence). The V end lost 0 bases, the J end lost 5 bases, and 13 bases lay between the germline ends. The CDR3 DNA reads TGTGCCAGCAGTTACTCGAGGTCGAGAGGGGAGACCCAGTACTTC. Translated: CASSYSRSRGETQYF.

The CDR3 spells CASSLSGGNCNEQFF. DNA of the CDR3: TGCGCCAGCAGCCTAAGCGGGGGGAACTGCAATGAGCAGTTCTTC. The rearrangement joins TRBV5-1 to TRBJ2-1, with 9 bases matching TRBD2. The trim removed 4 bases at V and 6 bases at J, leaving 8 bases unmatched. Germline V lookup: CDR1 SGHRS, CDR2 YFSETQ. The length of the CDR3 is 15 residues.